Listed below are T cell receptor beta chains from one sample, sequenced in a study of blood T cell repertoires in COVID-19. Assay used: immunoSEQ multiplex PCR; TCRdb lists only in-frame clones, some missing. The sample includes almost 90,000 clones, 88% of them seen just once. The sequenced material came from peripheral blood. The source of these receptors is a man at least 80 years old with acute or convalescent COVID-19. CDR3s include the opening cysteine and the closing phenylalanine or tryptophan. The D gene is left open where the match is weak. Size is omitted from some rows. Given values are once, few, many or a class for expanded clones.

TRBV19	TRBD2	TRBJ2-1	.	CASTGGSAGGRYNEQFF	TGTGCCAGTACGGGGGGGTCGGCGGGAGGTCGCTACAATGAGCAGTTCTTC
TRBV28	.	TRBJ1-6	.	CASSGVGLGSPLHF	TGTGCCAGCAGTGGTGTGGGCTTGGGCTCACCCCTCCACTTT
TRBV28	.	TRBJ1-2	.	CASSIQWGEGYTF	TGTGCCAGCAGCATTCAATGGGGGGAAGGCTACACCTTC
TRBV7-2	TRBD1	TRBJ1-5	.	CASSLMTGLHQPQHF	TGTGCCAGCAGCTTAATGACAGGGCTCCATCAGCCCCAGCATTTT
TRBV7-8	.	TRBJ1-1	.	CASSESSTEAFF	TGTGCCAGCAGCGAGTCTTCCACTGAAGCTTTCTTT
TRBV7-2	.	TRBJ2-7	.	CASSTLASYEQYF	TGTGCCAGCAGCACGCTAGCGTCCTACGAGCAGTACTTC
TRBV6-1	.	TRBJ2-2	.	CASSVRSMRGLNTGELFF	TGTGCCAGCAGTGTCCGCTCAATGAGAGGGCTTAACACCGGGGAGCTGTTTTTT
TRBV5-8	TRBD1	TRBJ1-2	.	CASSRDRIGYTF	TGTGCCAGCAGCCGGGACAGGATTGGCTACACCTTC
TRBV7-9	.	TRBJ1-4	few	CASSPGDTATNEKLFF	TGTGCCAGCAGCCCAGGGGACACCGCAACTAATGAAAAACTGTTTTTT
TRBV11-3	TRBD2	TRBJ2-2	.	CASSLGLARSADTGELFF	TGTGCCAGCAGCCTGGGACTAGCGCGGTCGGCGGACACCGGGGAGCTGTTTTTT
TRBV30	.	TRBJ1-5	.	CAWSRGKRQPQHF	TGTGCCTGGAGCAGGGGCAAACGTCAGCCCCAGCATTTT
TRBV7-2	TRBD1	TRBJ1-5	.	CASSPGTGGWQPQHF	TGTGCCAGCAGCCCCGGGACAGGGGGATGGCAGCCCCAGCATTTT
TRBV20-1	TRBD2	TRBJ2-3	.	CSASLRLAAATDTQYF	TGCAGTGCTAGTCTAAGGCTAGCGGCCGCCACAGATACGCAGTATTTT
TRBV27	TRBD2	TRBJ2-5	.	CASSPLTSEETQYF	TGTGCCAGCAGTCCCCTGACTAGCGAGGAGACCCAGTACTTC
TRBV19	.	TRBJ1-5	.	CASNLGGANSNQPQHF	TGTGCCAGTAACCTAGGAGGGGCTAATAGCAATCAGCCCCAGCATTTT
TRBV2	TRBD2	TRBJ2-2	.	CASSPSGKNTGELFF	TGTGCCAGCAGTCCTAGCGGAAAGAACACCGGGGAGCTGTTTTTT
TRBV6-6	TRBD2	TRBJ2-1	.	CASRKTSGGGDEQFF	TGTGCCAGCAGAAAAACTAGCGGTGGAGGCGATGAGCAGTTCTTC
TRBV5-4	TRBD2	TRBJ2-7	.	CASSTTSGYTYEQYF	TGTGCCAGCAGTACTACTAGCGGGTATACCTACGAGCAGTACTTC
TRBV29-1	.	TRBJ1-2	once	CSTSDYGYTF	TGCAGCACCTCGGACTATGGCTACACCTTC
TRBV5-1	TRBD2	TRBJ2-3	.	CASTRGDTDTQYF	TGCGCCAGCACTCGGGGGGACACAGATACGCAGTATTTT
TRBV9	.	TRBJ1-6	.	CASSLGPGSYNSPLHF	TGTGCCAGCAGCCTGGGCCCTGGCTCCTATAATTCACCCCTCCACTTT
TRBV28	.	TRBJ2-4	.	CASSPPTGWGDSQNIQYF	TGTGCCAGCAGCCCGCCTACGGGGTGGGGGGATTCCCAAAACATTCAGTACTTC
TRBV30	.	TRBJ2-6	.	CAWSVRGGSGANVLTF	TGTGCCTGGAGTGTACGAGGGGGCTCTGGGGCCAACGTCCTGACTTTC
TRBV20-1	.	TRBJ1-2	.	CSAREGDGYTF	TGCAGTGCTAGAGAAGGGGATGGCTACACCTTC
TRBV5-1	TRBD1	TRBJ1-1	once	CASSSENGQANTEAFF	TGCGCCAGCAGTTCGGAGAACGGACAGGCGAACACTGAAGCTTTCTTT
TRBV5-6	.	TRBJ1-1	.	CASSSPGKNTEAFF	TGTGCCAGCAGCTCACCGGGAAAGAACACTGAAGCTTTCTTT
TRBV28	.	TRBJ1-1	.	CASRQRQVWDTEAFF	TGTGCCAGCAGACAAAGACAGGTTTGGGACACTGAAGCTTTCTTT
TRBV6-6	.	TRBJ2-3	.	CATCRTPASTDTQYF	TGTGCCACCTGCCGGACTCCTGCTAGCACAGATACGCAGTATTTT
TRBV9	TRBD1	TRBJ1-1	.	CASSDRTGVNTEAFF	TGTGCCAGCAGCGACCGGACAGGCGTGAACACTGAAGCTTTCTTT
TRBV18	TRBD2	TRBJ2-3	.	CASSLSSGGGDTQYF	TGTGCCAGCTCCTTGAGTAGCGGGGGCGGAGATACGCAGTATTTT